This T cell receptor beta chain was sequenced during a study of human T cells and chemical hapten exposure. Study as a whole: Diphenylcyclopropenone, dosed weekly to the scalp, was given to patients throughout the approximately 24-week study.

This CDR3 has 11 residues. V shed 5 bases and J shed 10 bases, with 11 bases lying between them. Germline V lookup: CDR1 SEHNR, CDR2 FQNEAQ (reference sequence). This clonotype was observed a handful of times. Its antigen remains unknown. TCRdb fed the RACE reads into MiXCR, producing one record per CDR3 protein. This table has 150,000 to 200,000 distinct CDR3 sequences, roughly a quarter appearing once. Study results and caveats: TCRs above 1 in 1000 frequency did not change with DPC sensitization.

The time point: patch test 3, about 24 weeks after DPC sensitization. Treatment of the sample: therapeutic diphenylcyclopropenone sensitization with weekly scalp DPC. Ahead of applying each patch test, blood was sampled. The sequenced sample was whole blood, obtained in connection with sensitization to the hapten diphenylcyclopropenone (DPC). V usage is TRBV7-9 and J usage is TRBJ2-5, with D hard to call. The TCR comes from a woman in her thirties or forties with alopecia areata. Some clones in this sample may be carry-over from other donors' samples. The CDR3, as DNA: TGTGCCAGCAGCCCCTCCGAGTTCCAGTACTTC. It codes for CASSPSEFQYF.